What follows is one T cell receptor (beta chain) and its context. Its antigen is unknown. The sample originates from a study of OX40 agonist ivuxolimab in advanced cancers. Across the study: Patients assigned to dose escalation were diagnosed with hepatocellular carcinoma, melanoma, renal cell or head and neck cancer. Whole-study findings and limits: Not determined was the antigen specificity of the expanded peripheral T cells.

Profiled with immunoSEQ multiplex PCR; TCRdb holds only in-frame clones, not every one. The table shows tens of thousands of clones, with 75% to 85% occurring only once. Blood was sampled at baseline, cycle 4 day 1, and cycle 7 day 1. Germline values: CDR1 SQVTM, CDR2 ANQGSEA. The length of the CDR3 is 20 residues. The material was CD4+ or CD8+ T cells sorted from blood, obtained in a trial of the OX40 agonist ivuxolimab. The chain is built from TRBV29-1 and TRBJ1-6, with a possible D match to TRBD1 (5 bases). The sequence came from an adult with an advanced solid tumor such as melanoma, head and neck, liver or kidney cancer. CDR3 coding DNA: TGCAGTGATACACCAAGAGACAGATTTTCCCCAGATTTTTATAATTCACCCCTCCACTTT. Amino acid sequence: CSDTPRDRFSPDFYNSPLHF.